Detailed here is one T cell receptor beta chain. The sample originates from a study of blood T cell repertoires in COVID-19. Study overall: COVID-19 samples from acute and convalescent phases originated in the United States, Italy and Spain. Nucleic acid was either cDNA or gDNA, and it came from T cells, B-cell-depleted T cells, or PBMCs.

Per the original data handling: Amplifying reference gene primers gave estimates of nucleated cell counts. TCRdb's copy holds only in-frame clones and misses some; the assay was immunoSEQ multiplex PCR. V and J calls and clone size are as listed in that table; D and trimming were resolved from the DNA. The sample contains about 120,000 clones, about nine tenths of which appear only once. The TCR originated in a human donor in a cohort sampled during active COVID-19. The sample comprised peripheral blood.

Here the CDR3 reads CASSEGGVTGELFF. CDR3 DNA: TGTGCCAGCAGTGAAGGGGGGGTCACCGGGGAGCTGTTTTTT. The V call is TRBV6-1, the J call TRBJ2-2; D might be TRBD2 (6 bases). Germline V gene lookup returns CDR1 MNHNS and CDR2 SASEGT. CDR3 length equals 14 residues. With 1 base removed from V and 4 bases from J, the gap between germline ends came to 7 bases.